Reported below is one T cell receptor (beta chain). Its antigen is still unknown. The CDR3 covers 15 residues. V lost 8 bases, J lost 0 bases, and 9 bases stayed unmatched. Germline CDR1 and CDR2: KGHSH and LQKENI. This entry comes from a study of cytomegalovirus exposure and HLA in healthy donors. Overall study results and limits: The majority of TCR sequences were rare, yet some public TCRs appeared in many donors. Reports credit the classifier with highly specific, highly sensitive diagnosis of cytomegalovirus status. Cytomegalovirus association was assigned to more than 150 TCR beta chains.

TCRdb keeps only in-frame clones here, not all; method: immunoSEQ multiplex PCR. The repertoire has some 170,000 clones, 95% to 97% of them found once; the top ten carry about 0.89%. Among the roughly 120 subjects of the validation cohort, separate from the roughly 650-subject first cohort, were the donors. This chain uses TRBV18 with TRBJ1-2, with TRBD1 matching 7 bases. What was sequenced was PBMCs. This receptor was obtained from a woman under 30 in good health and CMV-seronegative. The CDR3 sequence is CASHQNRGTNYGYTF. CDR3 nucleotides: TGTGCCAGCCATCAGAACAGGGGAACTAACTATGGCTACACCTTC.